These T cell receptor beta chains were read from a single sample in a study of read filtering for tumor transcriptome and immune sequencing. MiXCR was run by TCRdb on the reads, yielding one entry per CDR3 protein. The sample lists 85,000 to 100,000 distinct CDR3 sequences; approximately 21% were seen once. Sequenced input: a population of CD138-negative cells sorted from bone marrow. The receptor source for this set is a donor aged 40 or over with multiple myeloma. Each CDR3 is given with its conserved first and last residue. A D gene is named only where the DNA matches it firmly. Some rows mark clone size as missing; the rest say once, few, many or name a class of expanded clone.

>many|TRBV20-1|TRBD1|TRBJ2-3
TGCAGTGCTAGGGTTGGGACAGGGAGTCGTAATACGCAGTATTTT
CSARVGTGSRNTQYF
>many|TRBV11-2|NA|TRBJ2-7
TGTGCCAGCAGCTTAGAGGGGCTCGAGCAGTACTTC
CASSLEGLEQYF
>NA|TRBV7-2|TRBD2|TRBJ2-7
TGCGCCAGCAGCCAAGACCAGACTAGCTCCAGGTCCTACGAGCAGTACTTC
CASSQDQTSSRSYEQYF
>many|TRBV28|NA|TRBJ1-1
TGTGCCAGCAGTTTTATAGGGGGGCCTGAAGCTTTCTTT
CASSFIGGPEAFF
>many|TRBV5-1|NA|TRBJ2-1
TGCGCCAGCCGACACTACGGTCTGAATGAGCAGTTCTTC
CASRHYGLNEQFF
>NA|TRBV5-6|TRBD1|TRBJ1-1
TGTGCCAGCAGCGCTGCCGGGACAGGGAGGTCTGAAGCTTTCTTT
CASSAAGTGRSEAFF
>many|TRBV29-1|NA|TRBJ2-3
TGCAGCGTTGAGGGGCGTAGCACAGATACGCAGTATTTT
CSVEGRSTDTQYF
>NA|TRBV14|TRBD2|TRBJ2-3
TGTGCCAGCAGCCAACTAGTGGGGAGGGCAGATACGCAGTATTTT
CASSQLVGRADTQYF
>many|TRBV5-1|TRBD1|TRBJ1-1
TGCGCCAGCAGCGTACAGGGGACTGAAGCTTTCTTT
CASSVQGTEAFF
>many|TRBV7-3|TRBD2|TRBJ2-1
TGTGCCAGCAGCTTATCGAGGACTAGCACGCCTGAGCAGTTCTTC
CASSLSRTSTPEQFF
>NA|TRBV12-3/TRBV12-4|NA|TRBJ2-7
TGTGCCAGCAGTTTAATTTCAGGGGCCTACGAGCAGTACTTC
CASSLISGAYEQYF
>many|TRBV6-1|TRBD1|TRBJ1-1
TGTGCCAGCGATAGAGGGGGCGAGAACACTGAAGCTTTCTTT
CASDRGGENTEAFF
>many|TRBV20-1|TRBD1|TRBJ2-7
TGCAGGAGGACAGGATGGGAGCAGTACTTC
CRRTGWEQYF
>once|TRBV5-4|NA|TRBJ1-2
TGTGCCAGCAGCTTGTCTCAGGATAACTTTGGCTACACCTTC
CASSLSQDNFGYTF
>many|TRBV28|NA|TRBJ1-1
TGTGCCAGCAGGGACGACACTGAAGCTTTCTTT
CASRDDTEAFF